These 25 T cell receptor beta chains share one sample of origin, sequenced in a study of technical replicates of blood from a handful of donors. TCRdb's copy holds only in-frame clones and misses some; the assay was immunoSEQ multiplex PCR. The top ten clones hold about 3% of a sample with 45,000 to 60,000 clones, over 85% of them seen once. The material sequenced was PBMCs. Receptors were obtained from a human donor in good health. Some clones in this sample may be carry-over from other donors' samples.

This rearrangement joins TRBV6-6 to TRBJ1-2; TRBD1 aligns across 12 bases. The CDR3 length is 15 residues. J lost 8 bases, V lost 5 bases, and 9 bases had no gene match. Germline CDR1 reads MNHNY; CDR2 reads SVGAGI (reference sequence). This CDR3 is CASSPGTGGAGGYTF. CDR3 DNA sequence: TGTGCCAGCAGTCCCGGGACAGGGGGCGCGGGGGGCTACACCTTC.

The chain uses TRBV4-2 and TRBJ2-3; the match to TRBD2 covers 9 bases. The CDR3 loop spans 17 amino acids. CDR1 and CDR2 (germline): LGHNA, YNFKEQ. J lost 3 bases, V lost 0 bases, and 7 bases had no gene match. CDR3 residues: CASSQEIGLAQTDTQYF. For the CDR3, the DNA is TGTGCCAGCAGCCAAGAGATTGGACTAGCGCAGACAGATACGCAGTATTTT.

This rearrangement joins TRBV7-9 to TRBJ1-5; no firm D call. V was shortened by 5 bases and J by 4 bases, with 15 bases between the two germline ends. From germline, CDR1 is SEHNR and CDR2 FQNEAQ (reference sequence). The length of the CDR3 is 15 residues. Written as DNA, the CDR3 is TGTGCCAGCAGCCTAGGGCCCGGGTTTAATCAGCCCCAGCATTTT. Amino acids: CASSLGPGFNQPQHF. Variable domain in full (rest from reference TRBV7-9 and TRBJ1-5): DTGVSQNPRHKITKRGQNVTFRCDPISEHNRLYWYRQTLGQGPEFLTYFQNEAQLEKSRLLSDRFSAERPKGSFSTLEIQRTEQGDSAMYLCASSLGPGFNQPQHFGDGTRLSIL.

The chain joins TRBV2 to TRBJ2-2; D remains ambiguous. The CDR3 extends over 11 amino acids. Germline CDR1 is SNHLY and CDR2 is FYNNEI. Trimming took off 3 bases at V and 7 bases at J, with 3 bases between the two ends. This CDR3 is CASSDVGELFF. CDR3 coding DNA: TGTGCCAGCAGTGACGTCGGGGAGCTGTTTTTT.

The CDR3 protein is CASSILLPGLAGVGYEQYF. The CDR3 nucleotides read TGTGCCAGTAGTATCCTTCTACCGGGACTAGCGGGAGTGGGCTACGAGCAGTACTTC. The chain joins TRBV19 to TRBJ2-7, with 14 bases identical to TRBD2. Germline V gene data show CDR1 as LNHDA and CDR2 as SQIVND (reference sequence). The CDR3 contains 19 residues. Trimming cost V 3 bases and J 3 bases; bases outside gene matches: 13.

DNA for the CDR3: TGTGCCAGCAGCTTGTGGGGGCTCTACGAGCAGTACTTC. This translates into CASSLWGLYEQYF. The chain combines TRBV5-6 with TRBJ2-7; TRBD1 might be the D (6 bases). The length of the CDR3 is 13 residues. Trimming took 1 base from V and 3 from J, leaving 8 bases between them. CDR1 is SGHDT, CDR2 YYEEEE, per germline.

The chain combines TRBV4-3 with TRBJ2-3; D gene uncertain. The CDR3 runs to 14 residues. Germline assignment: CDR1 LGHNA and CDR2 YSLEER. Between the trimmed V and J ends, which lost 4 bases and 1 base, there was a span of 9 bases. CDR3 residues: CASSPEARTDTQYF. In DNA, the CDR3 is TGCGCCAGCAGCCCTGAAGCACGCACAGATACGCAGTATTTT.

CDR3 in DNA: TGTGCCAGCAGCCAAGAATACCCGAGCTCCTACGAGCAGTACTTC. It specifies CASSQEYPSSYEQYF. This chain connects TRBV4-2 to TRBJ2-7; D is undetermined. Per germline, CDR1 LGHNA and CDR2 YNFKEQ. Trimming removed 0 bases from V and 0 bases from J, with 9 bases in between. The CDR3 is made up of 15 amino acids.

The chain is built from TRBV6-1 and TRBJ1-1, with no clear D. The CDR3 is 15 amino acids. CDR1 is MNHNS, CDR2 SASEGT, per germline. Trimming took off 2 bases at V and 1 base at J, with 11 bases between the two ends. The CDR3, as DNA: TGTGCCAGCAGTGAACCCGCGCTCGCGAACACTGAAGCTTTCTTT. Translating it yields CASSEPALANTEAFF.

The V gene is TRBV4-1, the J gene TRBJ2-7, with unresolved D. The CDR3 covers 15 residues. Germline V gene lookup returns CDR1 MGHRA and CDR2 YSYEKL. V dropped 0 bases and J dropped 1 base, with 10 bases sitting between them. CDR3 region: CASSQDAARSYEQYF. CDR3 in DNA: TGCGCCAGCAGCCAAGATGCGGCACGGTCCTACGAGCAGTACTTC.

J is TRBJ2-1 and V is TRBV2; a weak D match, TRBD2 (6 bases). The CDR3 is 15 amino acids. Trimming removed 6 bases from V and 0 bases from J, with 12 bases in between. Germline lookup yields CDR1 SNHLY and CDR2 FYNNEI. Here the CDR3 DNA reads TGTGCCAGCAGCAGCGACGGGAGCTCCTACAATGAGCAGTTCTTC. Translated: CASSSDGSSYNEQFF.

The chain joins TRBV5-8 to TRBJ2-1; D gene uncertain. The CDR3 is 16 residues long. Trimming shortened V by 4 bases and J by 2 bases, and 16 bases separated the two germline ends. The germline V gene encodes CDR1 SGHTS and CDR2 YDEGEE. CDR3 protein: CASSSRGRLTYNEQFF. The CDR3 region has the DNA TGTGCCAGCAGCAGTAGAGGTCGCCTCACCTACAATGAGCAGTTCTTC.

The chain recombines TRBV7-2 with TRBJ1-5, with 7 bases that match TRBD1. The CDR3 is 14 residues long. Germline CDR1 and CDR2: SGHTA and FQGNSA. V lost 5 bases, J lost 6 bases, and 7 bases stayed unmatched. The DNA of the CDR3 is TGTGCCAGCAGCCCCGACAGGGTGAGTCAGCCCCAGCATTTT. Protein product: CASSPDRVSQPQHF.

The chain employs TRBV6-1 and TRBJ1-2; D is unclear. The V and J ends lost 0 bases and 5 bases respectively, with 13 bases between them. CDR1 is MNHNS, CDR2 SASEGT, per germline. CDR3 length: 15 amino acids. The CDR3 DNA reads TGTGCCAGCAGTGAAGCGATGGGAGGTGGGTATGGCTACACCTTC. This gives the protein CASSEAMGGGYGYTF.

As DNA, the CDR3 is TGTGCCAGTAGTATCCCCGGGGAGGACCAGCCCCAGCATTTT. Protein sequence: CASSIPGEDQPQHF. The V call is TRBV19, the J call TRBJ1-5; no clear D. V was pared by 3 bases and J by 7 bases, with 13 bases between. There are 14 residues in the CDR3. Germline CDR1 is LNHDA and CDR2 is SQIVND (reference sequence). Supplemented by reference TRBV19 and TRBJ1-5, the full variable domain reads DGGITQSPKYLFRKEGQNVTLSCEQNLNHDAMYWYRQDPGQGLRLIYYSQIVNDFQKGDIAEGYSVSREKKESFPLTVTSAQKNPTAFYLCASSIPGEDQPQHFGDGTRLSIL.

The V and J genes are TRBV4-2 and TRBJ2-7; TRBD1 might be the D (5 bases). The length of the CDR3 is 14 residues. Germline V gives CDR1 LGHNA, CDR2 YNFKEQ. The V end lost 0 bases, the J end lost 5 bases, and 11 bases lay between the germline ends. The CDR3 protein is CASSQDDGANEQYF. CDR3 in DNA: TGTGCCAGCAGCCAAGATGATGGGGCCAACGAGCAGTACTTC.

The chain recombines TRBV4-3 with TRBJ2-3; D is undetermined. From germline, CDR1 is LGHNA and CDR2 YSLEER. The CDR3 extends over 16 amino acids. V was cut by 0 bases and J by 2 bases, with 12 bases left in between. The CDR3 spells CASSQEERGLTDTQYF. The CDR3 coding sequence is TGCGCCAGCAGCCAAGAGGAACGCGGTCTCACAGATACGCAGTATTTT.

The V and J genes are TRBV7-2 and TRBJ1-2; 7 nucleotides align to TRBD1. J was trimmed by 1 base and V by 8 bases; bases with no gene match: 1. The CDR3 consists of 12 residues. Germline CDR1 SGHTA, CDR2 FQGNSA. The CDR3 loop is CASGQVNYGYTF. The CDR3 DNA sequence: TGTGCCAGCGGACAGGTTAACTATGGCTACACCTTC.

The CDR3 sequence is CASMGDVIAKNIQYF. CDR3 DNA: TGCGCCAGCATGGGAGATGTAATAGCCAAAAACATTCAGTACTTC. The chain carries TRBV5-1 and TRBJ2-4, with D possibly TRBD2 on 5 matching bases. The V gene's germline CDR1 is SGHRS and CDR2 YFSETQ. The CDR3 is 15 amino acids. V was trimmed by 6 bases and J by 0 bases, leaving 13 bases between them.

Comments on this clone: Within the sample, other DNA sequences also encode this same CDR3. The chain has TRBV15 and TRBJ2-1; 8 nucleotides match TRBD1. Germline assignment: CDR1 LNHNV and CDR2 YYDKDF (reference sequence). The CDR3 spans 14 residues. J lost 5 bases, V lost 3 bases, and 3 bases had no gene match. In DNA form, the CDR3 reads TGTGCCACCAGCAGGGGGACAGGCGACAATGAGCAGTTCTTC. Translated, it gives CATSRGTGDNEQFF.

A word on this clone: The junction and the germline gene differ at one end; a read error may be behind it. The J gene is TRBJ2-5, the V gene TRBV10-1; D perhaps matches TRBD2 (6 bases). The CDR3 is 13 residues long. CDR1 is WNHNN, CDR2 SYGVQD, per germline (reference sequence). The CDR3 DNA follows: TGCGCCACCAGTCGGGAGAACCAAGAGACCCAGTACTTC. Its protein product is CATSRENQETQYF.

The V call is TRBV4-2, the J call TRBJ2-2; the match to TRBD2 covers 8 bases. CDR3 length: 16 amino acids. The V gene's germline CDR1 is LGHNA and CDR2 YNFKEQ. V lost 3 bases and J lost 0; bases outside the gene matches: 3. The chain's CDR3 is CASSHGLAPNTGELFF. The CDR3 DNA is TGTGCCAGCAGCCACGGACTAGCACCGAACACCGGGGAGCTGTTTTTT.

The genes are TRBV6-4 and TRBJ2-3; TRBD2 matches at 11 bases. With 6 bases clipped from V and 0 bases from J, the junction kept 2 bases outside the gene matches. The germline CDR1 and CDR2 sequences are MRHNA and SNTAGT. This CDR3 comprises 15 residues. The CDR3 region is CASRLAGGSTDTQYF. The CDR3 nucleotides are TGTGCCAGCAGGCTAGCGGGGGGCAGCACAGATACGCAGTATTTT.

The CDR3 spells CASSVQGGTDTQYF. The CDR3 DNA reads as TGTGCCAGCAGCGTCCAGGGAGGAACAGATACGCAGTATTTT. This rearrangement joins TRBV5-4 to TRBJ2-3; possibly TRBD2 for D (6 bases). V dropped 4 bases and J dropped 3 bases, with 12 bases sitting between them. The CDR3 loop spans 14 amino acids. Germline lookup yields CDR1 SGHNT and CDR2 YYREEE (reference sequence).

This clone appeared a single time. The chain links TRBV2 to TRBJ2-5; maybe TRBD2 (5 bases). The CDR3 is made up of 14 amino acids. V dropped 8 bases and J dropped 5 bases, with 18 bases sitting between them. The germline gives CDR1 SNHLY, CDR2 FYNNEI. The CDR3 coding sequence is TGTGCCAGCTCACCCCTAGCTCGGAAGGAGACCCAGTACTTC. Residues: CASSPLARKETQYF.